This TCR beta chain was documented in a study of molecular identifiers for immune sequencing clone quantification. This clonotype came up many times. Germline V lookup: CDR1 ENHRY, CDR2 SYGVKD. V lost 2 bases and J 3 bases, leaving 22 bases between the germline ends. CDR3 length: 18 residues. Naive CD8 T cells were FACS-sorted by CD8+CD4-CCR7+CD45RA+ markers. One entry per CDR3 protein, called by TCRdb with MiXCR from the PCR reads. Among just under 650,000 distinct CDR3 sequences listed, approximately 20% were seen once. The sequence came from a human donor in good health. Some libraries in this study had Jurkat cell RNA spiked in. The sequencing input was naive CD8+ T cells from blood, with Jurkat cell RNA spiked in. Described subset: FACS-sorted CD8+CD4-CCR7+CD45RA+ naive T cells. This chain links TRBV10-3 with TRBJ1-1; D perhaps matches TRBD1 (5 bases). The CDR3 sequence: CAISETGLSIGMDTEAFF. CDR3 nucleotides: TGTGCCATCAGTGAGACGGGACTCTCTATCGGGATGGACACTGAAGCTTTCTTT.